In its sample, the clone carrying this T cell receptor beta chain was seen a few times. Antigen specificity is unknown. Germline CDR1 and CDR2: SGDLS and YYNGEE. V gave up 0 bases and J gave up 5 bases, with 10 bases separating them. CDR3 length equals 14 residues. The data originate from a study of blood T cells in healthy people across ages. Findings of the study overall: PBMCs left unsorted prevented a conclusive naive versus antigen-experienced comparison. Possibly, changes in expanded clonotypes were confounded because donor CMV status was unknown.

Then a second PCR, running about 6 to 12 cycles, was carried out with a sample-barcoded 5' primer and a J-beta primer mix. Every cDNA was tagged by a template-switch adaptor with 12 random nucleotides. Each CDR3 protein gets one entry after TCRdb re-called the 5' RACE reads with MiXCR. This table has about 1 million distinct CDR3 sequences, less than 50% appearing once. No fewer than 6 million PBMCs went into each sample. The rearrangement joins TRBV9 to TRBJ2-3, with D uncertain. The clonotype was recovered from a woman aged 55-69 years in good health. Material for sequencing was blood. This CDR3 reads CASSVDGRIDTQYF. In DNA form, the CDR3 reads TGTGCCAGCAGCGTAGATGGTAGAATAGATACGCAGTATTTT. Based on the CDR3 plus reference TRBV9 and TRBJ2-3, the full variable domain is DSGVTQTPKHLITATGQRVTLRCSPRSGDLSVYWYQQSLDQGLQFLIQYYNGEERAKGNILERFSAQQFPDLHSELNLSSLELGDSALYFCASSVDGRIDTQYFGPGTRLTVL.